This entry lists 21 T cell receptor beta chains sequenced from one sample in a study of blood T cell repertoires in COVID-19 (dated by TCRdb to about 2020). The method was the immunoSEQ multiplex PCR assay. In its TCRdb copy, this immuneACCESS table keeps in-frame sequences only and misses some clones. Where compared with another copy, unresolved V genes explain less than half of these, and the others have no known cause. Present in this sample are over 200,000 clones, 90% of which were seen just once. Of the sample, roughly 2.6% is held by the ten largest clones. The source material was peripheral blood. The receptors shown here come from a man aged 25-45 years with COVID-19, enrolled during active disease.

The J gene is TRBJ1-3, the V gene TRBV6-5; D gene uncertain. The CDR3 has 16 amino acids. In germline, CDR1 is MNHEY, CDR2 SVGAGI. Trimming left V 0 bases short and J 0 bases short, with 9 bases between. CDR3 sequence: CASSYSGILSGNTIYF. The CDR3 DNA is TGTGCCAGCAGTTACTCGGGCATCCTCTCTGGAAACACCATATATTTT.

The chain carries TRBV14 and TRBJ2-5; 9 nucleotides line up with TRBD1. This CDR3 spans 15 amino acids. Germline V gives CDR1 SGHDN, CDR2 FVKESK. Trimming cost V 1 base and J 6 bases; bases outside gene matches: 6. The CDR3 protein is CASSQGTGAAQTQYF. The CDR3 DNA follows: TGTGCCAGCAGCCAAGGGACAGGGGCGGCGCAGACCCAGTACTTC.

This chain connects TRBV6-5 to TRBJ2-7, with TRBD1 as a possible D gene (5 bases). Trimming pared 2 bases from V and 1 base from J, leaving 9 bases between. The CDR3 is 14 amino acids. CDR1 is MNHEY, CDR2 SVGAGI, per germline. CDR3 DNA sequence: TGTGCCAGCAGTTACATTCCAGGGTCCTACGAGCAGTACTTC. This sequence encodes CASSYIPGSYEQYF.

This clone came up once. The rearrangement joins TRBV7-2 to TRBJ1-6, with D unclear. From germline, CDR1 is SGHTA and CDR2 FQGNSA. The CDR3 extends over 13 amino acids. Trimming shortened V by 7 bases and J by 7 bases, and 11 bases separated the two germline ends. The CDR3 DNA follows: TGTGCCAGCACGGGTACCGCAAATTCACCCCTCCACTTT. Protein product: CASTGTANSPLHF.

CDR3 nucleotides: TGTGCCAGCTCAGACCGAGGGACTAGCGGGAGGAGGACCTACGAGCAGTACTTC. Translated, it gives CASSDRGTSGRRTYEQYF. This chain links TRBV14 with TRBJ2-7, with 15 bases matching TRBD2. With V trimmed by 8 bases and J by 2 bases, 13 bases remained unmatched. The CDR3 is made up of 18 amino acids. The germline V gene encodes CDR1 SGHDN and CDR2 FVKESK.

DNA for the CDR3: TGTGCCATCAGTGAGCATAGAACAGCACCCAACTATGGCTACACCTTC. Residues: CAISEHRTAPNYGYTF. This sequence joins TRBV10-3 and TRBJ1-2, with unresolved D. The V end lost 2 bases, the J end lost 2 bases, and 15 bases lay between the germline ends. The CDR3 totals 16 residues. CDR1 ENHRY and CDR2 SYGVKD come from the germline V gene.

The chain recombines TRBV18 with TRBJ2-7; 12 bases line up with TRBD1. CDR3 size: 14 residues. The V gene's germline CDR1 is KGHSH and CDR2 LQKENI. V lost 6 bases, J lost 5 bases, and 5 bases stayed unmatched. The CDR3 coding sequence is TGTGCCAGCTCTCGGGACAGGGGGCAGGACGAGCAGTACTTC. Amino acids: CASSRDRGQDEQYF.

The rearrangement joins TRBV7-2 to TRBJ2-1; 9 bases are shared with TRBD2. The CDR3 loop spans 16 amino acids. Germline V lookup: CDR1 SGHTA, CDR2 FQGNSA. With 3 bases clipped from V and 5 bases from J, the junction kept 8 bases outside the gene matches. CDR3 protein: CASSFPASGIHNEQFF. CDR3 DNA: TGTGCCAGCAGCTTCCCTGCTAGCGGGATTCACAATGAGCAGTTCTTC.

Comments on this clone: In the same sample, other DNA sequences code for this CDR3. The chain joins TRBV28 to TRBJ2-7; TRBD1 matches 9 bases. V was clipped by 0 bases and J by 4 bases; unmatched bases: 4. This CDR3 comprises 15 residues. From germline, CDR1 is MDHEN and CDR2 SYDVKM. The CDR3 DNA follows: TGTGCCAGCAGTTTATGGGGGACAGGGTCATACGAGCAGTACTTC. Its protein is CASSLWGTGSYEQYF.

The rearrangement uses TRBV29-1 and TRBJ1-2; TRBD1 matches 7 bases. The CDR3 consists of 10 residues. J lost 6 bases, V lost 6 bases, and 1 base had no gene match. Germline V gene sequence: CDR1 SQVTM, CDR2 ANQGSEA. CDR3 loop: CSVRGNGYTF. The CDR3 region has the DNA TGCAGCGTCAGGGGGAATGGCTACACCTTC. Combining the CDR3 with reference TRBV29-1 and TRBJ1-2 gives the whole variable domain SAVISQKPSRDICQRGTSLTIQCQVDSQVTMMFWYRQQPGQSLTLIATANQGSEATYESGFVIDKFPISRPNLTFSTLTVSNMSPEDSSIYLCSVRGNGYTFGSGTRLTVV.

As to this clone: In the same sample, other DNA sequences code for this CDR3. The chain recombines TRBV9 with TRBJ2-7; 9 bases are a match to TRBD1. V shed 0 bases and J 3 bases; nucleotides not matched to a gene: 4. This CDR3 region has 15 residues. Germline assignment: CDR1 SGDLS and CDR2 YYNGEE. CDR3 in DNA: TGTGCCAGCAGCGTAGGAACAGGGGGCTTCTACGAGCAGTACTTC. Protein product: CASSVGTGGFYEQYF.

About this clone itself: The sample carries other DNA sequences with the same CDR3. V and J are TRBV9 and TRBJ2-1, with a tentative D call TRBD1 (6 bases). In germline, CDR1 is SGDLS, CDR2 YYNGEE. Trimming removed 0 bases from V and 4 bases from J, with 11 bases in between. This CDR3 spans 15 amino acids. The CDR3 is CASSVGQGLYNEQFF. The DNA of the CDR3 is TGTGCCAGCAGCGTAGGGCAGGGGCTTTACAATGAGCAGTTCTTC. The whole variable domain, remainder taken from reference TRBV9 and TRBJ2-1, is DSGVTQTPKHLITATGQRVTLRCSPRSGDLSVYWYQQSLDQGLQFLIQYYNGEERAKGNILERFSAQQFPDLHSELNLSSLELGDSALYFCASSVGQGLYNEQFFGPGTRLTVL.

This rearrangement joins TRBV7-9 to TRBJ1-3; TRBD1 might be the D (5 bases). The CDR3 loop spans 14 amino acids. Trimming took 1 base from V and 4 from J, leaving 8 bases between them. Germline lookup yields CDR1 SEHNR and CDR2 FQNEAQ (reference sequence). The CDR3 region is CASSLEGRGNTIYF. CDR3 bases: TGTGCCAGCAGCTTAGAGGGGAGGGGAAACACCATATATTTT.

This clone was detected only once. The V call is TRBV24-1, the J call TRBJ2-1; TRBD1 aligns across 7 bases. Unmatched junction bases numbered 4, after V lost 4 bases and J lost 8 bases. From germline, CDR1 is KGHDR and CDR2 SFDVKD. The CDR3 spans 13 residues. The CDR3 nucleotides are TGTGCCACCAGTGAAACAGGGGACGATGAGCAGTTCTTC. As protein: CATSETGDDEQFF.

The genes are TRBV21-1 and TRBJ2-7; the D call TRBD2 from the table was never checked on the DNA. TRBV21-1 is deemed a pseudogene. The CDR3 runs 16 residues. CDR3 coding DNA: TGTGCCAGCAGCAAACCCGAGACTAGCGGTTCTTACGAGCAGTACTTC. Translated: CASSKPETSGSYEQYF.

This chain joins TRBV7-2 and TRBJ1-1; D gene ambiguous. V was cut by 1 base and J by 4 bases, with 10 bases left in between. The V gene's germline CDR1 is SGHTA and CDR2 FQGNSA. This CDR3 has 14 amino acids. The CDR3 DNA is TGTGCCAGCAGCTTAGATCCGGGTTTCACTGAAGCTTTCTTT. Encoded protein: CASSLDPGFTEAFF. The full variable domain, with the rest looked up from reference TRBV7-2 and TRBJ1-1, is GAGVSQSPSNKVTEKGKDVELRCDPISGHTALYWYRQSLGQGLEFLIYFQGNSAPDKSGLPSDRFSAERTGGSVSTLTIQRTQQEDSAVYLCASSLDPGFTEAFFGQGTRLTVV.

The chain joins TRBV18 to TRBJ2-5; a weak D match, TRBD1 (6 bases). Germline V gene sequence: CDR1 KGHSH, CDR2 LQKENI. There are 14 residues in the CDR3. The ends were cut back, 2 bases at V and 3 bases at J, with 10 bases in the middle. CDR3 region: CASSPTGSEETQYF. The CDR3 DNA follows: TGTGCCAGCTCACCAACAGGGAGCGAAGAGACCCAGTACTTC.

The CDR3: CASSTPGKEDGYTF. The CDR3 DNA follows: TGTGCCAGCTCCACCCCCGGAAAAGAGGATGGCTACACCTTC. The chain joins TRBV6-1 to TRBJ1-2; D is unresolved. The CDR3 spans 14 residues. V lost 8 bases, J lost 6 bases, and 19 bases lay in between. Germline loops: CDR1 MNHNS, CDR2 SASEGT.

V is TRBV18 and J is TRBJ1-4; D unresolved. CDR3 length equals 16 residues. Germline V lookup: CDR1 KGHSH, CDR2 LQKENI. Trimming took 3 bases from V and 5 from J, leaving 16 bases between them. Here the CDR3 DNA reads TGTGCCAGCTCACCGACGGGTGGCAGATCGAATGAAAAACTGTTTTTT. It translates to CASSPTGGRSNEKLFF. Full variable domain (outside the CDR3, taken from reference TRBV18 and TRBJ1-4): NAGVMQNPRHLVRRRGQEARLRCSPMKGHSHVYWYRQLPEEGLKFMVYLQKENIIDESGMPKERFSAEFPKEGPSILRIQQVVRGDSAAYFCASSPTGGRSNEKLFFGSGTQLSVL.

This chain links TRBV4-1 with TRBJ1-1; TRBD1 might be the D (6 bases). The V end lost 1 base, the J end lost 4 bases, and 13 bases lay between the germline ends. Germline-derived CDR1 and CDR2 are MGHRA and YSYEKL. The CDR3 contains 15 residues. CDR3 in amino acids: CASSQVLAGATEAFF. Here the CDR3 DNA reads TGCGCCAGCAGCCAAGTGTTGGCAGGGGCCACTGAAGCTTTCTTT.

The V gene is TRBV2, the J gene TRBJ2-7, with 8 bases matching TRBD1. V lost 5 bases and J lost 1; bases outside the gene matches: 4. Per germline, CDR1 SNHLY and CDR2 FYNNEI. The CDR3 runs to 14 residues. This CDR3 is CASSFGTGSYEQYF. The CDR3 DNA is TGTGCCAGCAGTTTTGGGACAGGTTCCTACGAGCAGTACTTC.